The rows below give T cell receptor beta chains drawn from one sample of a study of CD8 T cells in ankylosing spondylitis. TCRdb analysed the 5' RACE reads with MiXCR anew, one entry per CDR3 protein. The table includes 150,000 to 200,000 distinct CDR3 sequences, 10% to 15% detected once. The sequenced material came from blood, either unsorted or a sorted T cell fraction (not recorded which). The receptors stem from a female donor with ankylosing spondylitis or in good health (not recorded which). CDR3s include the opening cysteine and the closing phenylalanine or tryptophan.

CDR3aa: CASRYSGADTEELFF
v_gene: TRBV5-1

CDR3aa: CASSLVPGANNEQFF
v_gene: TRBV5-5

CDR3aa: CSAPKRGGPYNEQFF
v_gene: TRBV29-1

CDR3aa: CSAPPENPYNEQFF
v_gene: TRBV20-1

CDR3aa: CSAQNGESSYEQYF
v_gene: TRBV20-1

CDR3aa: CSARRGNGNQPQHF
v_gene: TRBV20-1

CDR3aa: CATSDDYDEQFF
v_gene: TRBV24-1

CDR3aa: CASSRDRGITDTQYF
v_gene: TRBV5-1

CDR3aa: CSAVKQDGNQPQHF
v_gene: TRBV20-1

CDR3aa: CASSPDAGEGYEQYF
v_gene: TRBV7-3

CDR3aa: CASSLEDTTYEQYF
v_gene: TRBV7-6

CDR3aa: CAISKTRGTDQETQYF
v_gene: TRBV10-3

CDR3aa: CASSPGLAGSSYNEQFF
v_gene: TRBV5-1

CDR3aa: CASKLTSVSFDEQFF
v_gene: TRBV19

CDR3aa: CASRDGGRNPEAFF
v_gene: TRBV6-2/TRBV6-3

CDR3aa: CASSLPQGAGYEQYF
v_gene: TRBV12-3/TRBV12-4

CDR3aa: CASSSGTGGLFFLGYTF
v_gene: TRBV28

CDR3aa: CSVSQGHTYEQYF
v_gene: TRBV29-1

CDR3aa: CASSKAGRAGLNQPQHF
v_gene: TRBV7-2

CDR3aa: CASSPGQDSYEQYF
v_gene: TRBV18

CDR3aa: CASSWQGPTTDTQYF
v_gene: TRBV7-2

CDR3aa: CASSPGTGGSQVF
v_gene: TRBV5-1

CDR3aa: CASSLARTGGAYSNQPQHF
v_gene: TRBV7-2

CDR3aa: CASSLYSGGNSPLHF
v_gene: TRBV12-3/TRBV12-4